The present T cell receptor beta chain was sequenced within a study of monozygotic twins with inflammatory bowel disease. TCRdb reprocessed the 5' RACE reads and keeps a single row for each CDR3 protein, giving no DNA. The sample's table shows 300,000 to 350,000 distinct CDR3 sequences. This CDR3 has 16 amino acids. Per germline, CDR1 SGHRS and CDR2 YFSETQ. General observations from the study: Clonotypes shared with others were fewer in IBD patients than in healthy twins, especially with disease activity.

Phlebotomy per donor yielded a single 2.5 ml blood sample. Remarks on this clonotype: Its antigen is undetermined.

The sequenced sample consisted of blood. The V gene is TRBV5-1, the J gene TRBJ2-3; TCRdb names TRBD1, which stays unverified in the absence of DNA. The source of this sequence is a human donor with ulcerative colitis or Crohn's disease, or a healthy co-twin of an affected twin (not recorded which). The CDR3 region is CASSLRRGDTTDTQYF. The whole variable domain, remainder taken from reference TRBV5-1 and TRBJ2-3, is KAGVTQTPRYLIKTRGQQVTLSCSPISGHRSVSWYQQTPGQGLQFLFEYFSETQRNKGNFPGRFSGRQFSNSRSEMNVSTLELGDSALYLCASSLRRGDTTDTQYFGPGTRLTVL.